This T cell receptor (beta chain) originates from a study of cytomegalovirus exposure and HLA in healthy donors. CDR1 and CDR2 from the germline V gene are MDHEN and SYDVKM. With 3 bases clipped from V and 3 bases from J, the junction kept 11 bases outside the gene matches. There are 17 residues in the CDR3. In the PCR, 60 Vbeta and 13 Jbeta primers were used. Measured with immunoSEQ multiplex PCR; TCRdb has only the in-frame clones, and not every one. The top ten clones hold about 6.1% of a sample with fewer than 90,000 clones, over 75% of them seen once. The source of this sequence is a female donor in good health and CMV-seronegative. Sequenced sample: PBMCs. The chain carries TRBV28 and TRBJ2-7; 10 bases map to TRBD2. The CDR3 loop reads CASSFGRLAGPYYEQYF. CDR3 bases: TGTGCCAGCAGTTTCGGGAGACTAGCGGGTCCCTACTACGAGCAGTACTTC. The full variable domain, its missing parts supplied by reference TRBV28 and TRBJ2-7, is DVKVTQSSRYLVKRTGEKVFLECVQDMDHENMFWYRQDPGLGLRLIYFSYDVKMKEKGDIPEGYSVSREKKERFSLILESASTNQTSMYLCASSFGRLAGPYYEQYFGPGTRLTVT.